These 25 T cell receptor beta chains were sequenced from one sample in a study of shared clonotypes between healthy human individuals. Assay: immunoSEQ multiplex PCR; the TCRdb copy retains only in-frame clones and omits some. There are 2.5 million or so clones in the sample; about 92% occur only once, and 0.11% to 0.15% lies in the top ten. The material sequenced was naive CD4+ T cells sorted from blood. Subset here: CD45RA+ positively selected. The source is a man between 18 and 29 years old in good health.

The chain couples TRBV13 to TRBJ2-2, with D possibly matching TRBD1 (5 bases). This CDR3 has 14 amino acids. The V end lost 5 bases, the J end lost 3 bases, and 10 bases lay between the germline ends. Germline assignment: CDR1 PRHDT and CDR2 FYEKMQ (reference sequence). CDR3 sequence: CASSPQGYTGELFF. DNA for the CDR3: TGTGCCAGCAGCCCGCAGGGTTACACCGGGGAGCTGTTTTTT. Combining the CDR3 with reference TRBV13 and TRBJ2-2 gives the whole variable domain AAGVIQSPRHLIKEKRETATLKCYPIPRHDTVYWYQQGPGQDPQFLISFYEKMQSDKGSIPDRFSAQQFSDYHSELNMSSLELGDSALYFCASSPQGYTGELFFGEGSRLTVL.

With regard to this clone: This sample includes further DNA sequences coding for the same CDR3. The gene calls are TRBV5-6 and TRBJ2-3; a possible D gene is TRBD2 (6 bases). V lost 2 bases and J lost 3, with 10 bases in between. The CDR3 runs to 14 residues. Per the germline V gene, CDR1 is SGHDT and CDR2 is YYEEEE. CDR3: CASSLGSGTDTQYF. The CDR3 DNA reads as TGTGCCAGCAGCTTAGGTAGCGGTACAGATACGCAGTATTTT.

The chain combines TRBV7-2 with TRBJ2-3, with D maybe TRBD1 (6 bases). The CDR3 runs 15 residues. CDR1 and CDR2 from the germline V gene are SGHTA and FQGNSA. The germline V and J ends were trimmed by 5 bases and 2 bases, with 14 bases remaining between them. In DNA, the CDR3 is TGTGCCAGCAGCCCGCGTGGGGGCCCCACAGATACGCAGTATTTT. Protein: CASSPRGGPTDTQYF.

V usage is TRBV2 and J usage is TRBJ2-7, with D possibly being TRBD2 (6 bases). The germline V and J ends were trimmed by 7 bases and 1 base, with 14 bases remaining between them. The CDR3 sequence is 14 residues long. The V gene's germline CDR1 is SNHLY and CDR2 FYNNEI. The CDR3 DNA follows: TGTGCCAGCATCACACGGAGGGATTCCTACGAGCAGTACTTC. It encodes CASITRRDSYEQYF.

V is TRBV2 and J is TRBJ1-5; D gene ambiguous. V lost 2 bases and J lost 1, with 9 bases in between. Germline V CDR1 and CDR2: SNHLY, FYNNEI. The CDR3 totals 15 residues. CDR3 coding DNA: TGTGCCAGCAGTGAACAGCGCCTGAGCAATCAGCCCCAGCATTTT. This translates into CASSEQRLSNQPQHF.

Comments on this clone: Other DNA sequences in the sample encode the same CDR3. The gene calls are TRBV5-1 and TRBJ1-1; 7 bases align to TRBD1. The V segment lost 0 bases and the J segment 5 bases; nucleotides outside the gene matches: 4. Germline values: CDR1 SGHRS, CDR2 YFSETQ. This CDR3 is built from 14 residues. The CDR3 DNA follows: TGCGCCAGCAGCTTGGCCCAGGGGGGGACTGAAGCTTTCTTT. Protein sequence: CASSLAQGGTEAFF. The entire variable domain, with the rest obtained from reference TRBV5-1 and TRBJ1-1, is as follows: KAGVTQTPRYLIKTRGQQVTLSCSPISGHRSVSWYQQTPGQGLQFLFEYFSETQRNKGNFPGRFSGRQFSNSRSEMNVSTLELGDSALYLCASSLAQGGTEAFFGQGTRLTVV.

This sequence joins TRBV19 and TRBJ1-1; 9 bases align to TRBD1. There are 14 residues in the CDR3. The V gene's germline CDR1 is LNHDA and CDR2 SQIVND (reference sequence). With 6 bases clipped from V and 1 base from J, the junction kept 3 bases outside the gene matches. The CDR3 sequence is CASRPTGGNTEAFF. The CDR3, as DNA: TGTGCCAGTAGACCGACAGGGGGGAACACTGAAGCTTTCTTT.

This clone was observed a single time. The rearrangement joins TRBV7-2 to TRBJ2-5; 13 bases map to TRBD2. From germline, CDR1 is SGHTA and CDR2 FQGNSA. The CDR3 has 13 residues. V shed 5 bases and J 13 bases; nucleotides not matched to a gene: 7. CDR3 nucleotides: TGTGCCAGCAGCCGGACTAGCGGGGGCCCCGCGTACTTC. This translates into CASSRTSGGPAYF.

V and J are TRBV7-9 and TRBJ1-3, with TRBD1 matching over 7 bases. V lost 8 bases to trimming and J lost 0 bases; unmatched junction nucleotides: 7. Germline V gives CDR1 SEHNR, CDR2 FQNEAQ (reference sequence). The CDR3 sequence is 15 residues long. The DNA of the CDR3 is TGTGCCAGCGACAGGGACCGAAGCTCTGGAAACACCATATATTTT. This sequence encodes CASDRDRSSGNTIYF.

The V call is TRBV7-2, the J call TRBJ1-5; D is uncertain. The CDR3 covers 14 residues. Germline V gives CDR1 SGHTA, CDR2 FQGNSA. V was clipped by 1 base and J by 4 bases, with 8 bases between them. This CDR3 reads CASSLGLENQPQHF. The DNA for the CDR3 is TGTGCCAGCAGCTTAGGCTTGGAGAATCAGCCCCAGCATTTT.

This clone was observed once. Here the CDR3 DNA reads TGCAGCGTCGACACCGGGACAGGGGTAAATGGCTACACCTTC. Protein sequence: CSVDTGTGVNGYTF. The chain links TRBV29-1 to TRBJ1-2, with 10 nucleotides matching TRBD1. The CDR3 has 14 residues. J lost 6 bases, V lost 6 bases, and 10 bases had no gene match. Germline CDR1 reads SQVTM; CDR2 reads ANQGSEA.

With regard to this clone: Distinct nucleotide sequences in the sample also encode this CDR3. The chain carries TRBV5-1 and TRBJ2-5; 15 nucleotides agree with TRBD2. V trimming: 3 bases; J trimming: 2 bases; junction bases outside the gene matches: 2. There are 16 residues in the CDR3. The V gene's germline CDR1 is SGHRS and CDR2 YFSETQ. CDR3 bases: TGCGCCAGCAGCTCCGGACTAGCGGGGGGGCAAGAGACCCAGTACTTC. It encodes CASSSGLAGGQETQYF.

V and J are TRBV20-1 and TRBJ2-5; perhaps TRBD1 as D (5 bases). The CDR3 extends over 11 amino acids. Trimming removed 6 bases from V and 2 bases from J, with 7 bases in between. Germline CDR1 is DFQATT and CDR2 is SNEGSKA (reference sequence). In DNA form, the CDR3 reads TGCAGTGCCGACAGACAAGAGACCCAGTACTTC. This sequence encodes CSADRQETQYF.

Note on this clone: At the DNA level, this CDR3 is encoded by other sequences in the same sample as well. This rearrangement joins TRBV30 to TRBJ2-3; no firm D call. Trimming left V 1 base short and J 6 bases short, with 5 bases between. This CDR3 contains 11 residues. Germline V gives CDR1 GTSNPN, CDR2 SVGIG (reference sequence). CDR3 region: CAWSAEDTQYF. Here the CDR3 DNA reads TGTGCCTGGAGTGCTGAGGATACGCAGTATTTT.

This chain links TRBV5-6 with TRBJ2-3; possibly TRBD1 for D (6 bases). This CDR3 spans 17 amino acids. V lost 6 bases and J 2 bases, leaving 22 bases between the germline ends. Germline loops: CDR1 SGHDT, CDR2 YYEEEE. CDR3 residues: CASISGGQNYFTDTQYF. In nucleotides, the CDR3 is TGTGCCAGCATCTCCGGAGGACAGAACTATTTCACAGATACGCAGTATTTT.

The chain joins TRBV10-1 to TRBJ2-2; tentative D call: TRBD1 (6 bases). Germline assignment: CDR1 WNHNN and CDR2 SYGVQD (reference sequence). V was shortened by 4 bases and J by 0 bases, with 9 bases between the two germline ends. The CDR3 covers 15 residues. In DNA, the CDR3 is TGCGCCAGCAGTGGACAGGAAACGAACACCGGGGAGCTGTTTTTT. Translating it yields CASSGQETNTGELFF.

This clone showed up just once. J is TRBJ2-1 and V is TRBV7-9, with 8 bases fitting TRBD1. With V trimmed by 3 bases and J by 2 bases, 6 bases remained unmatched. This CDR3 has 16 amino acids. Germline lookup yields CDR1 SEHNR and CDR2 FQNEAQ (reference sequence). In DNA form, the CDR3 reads TGTGCCAGCAGCTTGTTAGGACAGGGTACCTACAATGAGCAGTTCTTC. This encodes CASSLLGQGTYNEQFF. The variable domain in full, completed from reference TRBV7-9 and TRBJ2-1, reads DTGVSQNPRHKITKRGQNVTFRCDPISEHNRLYWYRQTLGQGPEFLTYFQNEAQLEKSRLLSDRFSAERPKGSFSTLEIQRTEQGDSAMYLCASSLLGQGTYNEQFFGPGTRLTVL.

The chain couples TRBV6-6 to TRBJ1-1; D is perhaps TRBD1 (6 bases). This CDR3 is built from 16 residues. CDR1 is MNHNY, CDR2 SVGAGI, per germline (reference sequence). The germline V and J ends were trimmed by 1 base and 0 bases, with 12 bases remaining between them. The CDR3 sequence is CASSYYGGLLNTEAFF. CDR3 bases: TGTGCCAGCAGTTACTACGGGGGGCTTTTGAACACTGAAGCTTTCTTT.

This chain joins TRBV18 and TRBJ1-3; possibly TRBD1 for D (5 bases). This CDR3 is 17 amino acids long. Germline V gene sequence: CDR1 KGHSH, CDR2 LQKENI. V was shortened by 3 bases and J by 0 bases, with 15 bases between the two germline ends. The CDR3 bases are TGTGCCAGCTCACCCAGGGCGGACCACCTCTCTGGAAACACCATATATTTT. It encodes CASSPRADHLSGNTIYF.

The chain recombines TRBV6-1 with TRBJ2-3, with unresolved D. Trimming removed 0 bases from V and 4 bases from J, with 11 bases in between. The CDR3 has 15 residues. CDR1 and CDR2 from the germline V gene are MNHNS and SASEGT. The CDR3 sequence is CASSEAAGVADTQYF. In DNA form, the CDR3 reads TGTGCCAGCAGTGAAGCGGCAGGTGTGGCAGATACGCAGTATTTT.

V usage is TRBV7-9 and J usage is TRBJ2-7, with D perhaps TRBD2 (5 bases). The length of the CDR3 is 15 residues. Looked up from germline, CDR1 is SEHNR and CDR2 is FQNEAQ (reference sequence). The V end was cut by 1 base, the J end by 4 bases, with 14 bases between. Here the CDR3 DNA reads TGTGCCAGCAGCTTAGAGGGCGGGCAGGCTTACGAGCAGTACTTC. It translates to CASSLEGGQAYEQYF.

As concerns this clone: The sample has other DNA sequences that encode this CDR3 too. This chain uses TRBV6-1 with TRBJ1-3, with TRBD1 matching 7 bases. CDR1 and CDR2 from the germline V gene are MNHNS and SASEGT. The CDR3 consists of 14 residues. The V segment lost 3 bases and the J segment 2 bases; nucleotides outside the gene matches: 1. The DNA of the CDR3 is TGTGCCAGCAGTGACAGGGGGGCTGGAAACACCATATATTTT. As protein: CASSDRGAGNTIYF.

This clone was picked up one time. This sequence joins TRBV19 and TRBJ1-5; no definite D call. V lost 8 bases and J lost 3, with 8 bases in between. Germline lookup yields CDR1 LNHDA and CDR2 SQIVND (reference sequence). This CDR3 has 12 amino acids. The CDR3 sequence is CASRVLNQPQHF. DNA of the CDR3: TGTGCCAGTCGGGTACTCAATCAGCCCCAGCATTTT.

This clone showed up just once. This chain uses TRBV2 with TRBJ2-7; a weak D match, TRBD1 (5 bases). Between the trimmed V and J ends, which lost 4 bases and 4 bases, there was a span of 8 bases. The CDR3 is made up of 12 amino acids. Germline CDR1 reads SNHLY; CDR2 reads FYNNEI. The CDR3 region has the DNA TGTGCCAGCAGTGGGGCAGGGTACGAGCAGTACTTC. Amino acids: CASSGAGYEQYF.

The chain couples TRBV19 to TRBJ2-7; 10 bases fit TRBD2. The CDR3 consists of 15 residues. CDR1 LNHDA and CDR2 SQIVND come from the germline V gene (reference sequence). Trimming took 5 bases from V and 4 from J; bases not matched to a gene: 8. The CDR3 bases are TGTGCCAGTAGTCCATTGACTAGCGGGCTATACGAGCAGTACTTC. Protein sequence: CASSPLTSGLYEQYF. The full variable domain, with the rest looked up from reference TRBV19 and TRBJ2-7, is DGGITQSPKYLFRKEGQNVTLSCEQNLNHDAMYWYRQDPGQGLRLIYYSQIVNDFQKGDIAEGYSVSREKKESFPLTVTSAQKNPTAFYLCASSPLTSGLYEQYFGPGTRLTVT.